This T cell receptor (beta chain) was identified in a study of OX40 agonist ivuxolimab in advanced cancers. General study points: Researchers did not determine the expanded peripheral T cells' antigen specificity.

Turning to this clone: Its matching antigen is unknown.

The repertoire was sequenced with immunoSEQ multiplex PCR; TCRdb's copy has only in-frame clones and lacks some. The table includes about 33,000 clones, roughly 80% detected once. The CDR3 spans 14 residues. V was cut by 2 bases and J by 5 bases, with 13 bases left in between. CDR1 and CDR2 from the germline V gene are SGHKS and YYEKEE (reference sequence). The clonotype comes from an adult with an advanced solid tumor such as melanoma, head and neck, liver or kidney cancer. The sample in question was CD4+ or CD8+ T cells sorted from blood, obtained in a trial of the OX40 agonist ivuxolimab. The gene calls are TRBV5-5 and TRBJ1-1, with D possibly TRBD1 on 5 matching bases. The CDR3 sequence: CASSLRQGWTEAFF. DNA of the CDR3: TGTGCCAGCAGCTTAAGGCAGGGTTGGACTGAAGCTTTCTTT.